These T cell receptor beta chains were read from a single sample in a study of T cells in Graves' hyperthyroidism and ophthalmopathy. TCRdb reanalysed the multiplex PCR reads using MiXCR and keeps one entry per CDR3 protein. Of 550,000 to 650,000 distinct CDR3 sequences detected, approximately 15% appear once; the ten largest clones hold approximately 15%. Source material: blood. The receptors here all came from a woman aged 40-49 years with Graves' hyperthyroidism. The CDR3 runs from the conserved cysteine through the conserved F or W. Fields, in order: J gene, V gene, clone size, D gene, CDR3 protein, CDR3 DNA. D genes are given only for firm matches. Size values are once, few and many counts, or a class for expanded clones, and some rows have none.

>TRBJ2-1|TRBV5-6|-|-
CASSSRVSRGGYNEQFF
TGTGCCAGCAGCTCCCGAGTTTCTCGCGGAGGTTACAATGAGCAGTTCTTC
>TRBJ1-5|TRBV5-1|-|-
CASSLHRVVNSNQPQHF
TGCGCCAGCAGCTTGCACAGGGTTGTCAATAGCAATCAGCCCCAGCATTTT
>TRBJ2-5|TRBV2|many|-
CASSSVSGKETQYF
TGTGCCAGCAGTAGTGTGTCGGGAAAAGAGACCCAGTACTTC
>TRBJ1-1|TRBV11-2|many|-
CASSTMTGLNTEAFF
TGTGCCAGCAGCACAATGACAGGCTTGAACACTGAAGCTTTCTTT
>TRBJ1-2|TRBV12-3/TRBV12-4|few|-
CASSETRWDGYGYTF
TGTGCCAGCAGTGAGACCAGATGGGATGGCTATGGCTACACCTTC
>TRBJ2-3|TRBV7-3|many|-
CASSPGRITDTQYF
TGTGCCAGCAGCCCGGGACGGATTACAGATACGCAGTATTTT
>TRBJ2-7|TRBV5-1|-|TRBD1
CASSFRLSRDRVPWEQYF
TGCGCCAGCAGCTTTAGACTAAGCCGGGACAGGGTCCCGTGGGAGCAGTACTTC
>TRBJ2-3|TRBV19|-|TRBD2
CASSTPPGTSSGPDTQYF
TGTGCCAGTAGTACTCCGCCCGGGACTAGCAGTGGTCCAGATACGCAGTATTTT
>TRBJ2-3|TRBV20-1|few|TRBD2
CSATTSGSWGNTQYF
TGCAGTGCTACCACTAGCGGGAGCTGGGGAAATACGCAGTATTTT
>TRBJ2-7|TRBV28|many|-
CASSDPGTRNYEQYF
TGTGCCAGCAGCGATCCCGGGACACGAAACTACGAGCAGTACTTC
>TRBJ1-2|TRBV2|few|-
CATTLTPNYGYTF
TGTGCCACCACCCTGACACCTAACTATGGCTACACCTTC
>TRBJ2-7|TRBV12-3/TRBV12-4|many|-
CASSLASGEQYF
TGTGCCAGCAGTCTAGCTTCCGGTGAGCAGTACTTC
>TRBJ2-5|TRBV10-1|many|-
CASRARWREETQYF
TGCGCCAGCAGAGCAAGGTGGCGGGAAGAGACCCAGTACTTC
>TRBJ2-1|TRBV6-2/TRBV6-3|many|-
CASIHRTTSSEQFF
TGTGCCAGCATTCACAGGACTACCAGTAGTGAGCAGTTCTTC
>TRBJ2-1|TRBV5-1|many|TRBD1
CASSLPGTVYNEQFF
TGCGCCAGCAGCTTACCCGGGACAGTATACAATGAGCAGTTCTTC
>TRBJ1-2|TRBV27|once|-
CASSLGRGWGYGYTF
TGTGCCAGCAGTTTAGGGAGGGGGTGGGGCTATGGCTACACCTTC
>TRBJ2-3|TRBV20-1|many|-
CSAMAEGSTDTQYF
TGCAGTGCTATGGCGGAGGGTAGCACAGATACGCAGTATTTT
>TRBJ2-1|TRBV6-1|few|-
CASSEVTQSNEQFF
TGTGCCAGCAGTGAAGTAACGCAGAGCAATGAGCAGTTCTTC
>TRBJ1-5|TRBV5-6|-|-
CASSWGGVNQPQHF
TGTGCCAGCAGCTGGGGCGGGGTAAATCAGCCCCAGCATTTT
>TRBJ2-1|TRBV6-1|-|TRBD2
CASGEGLAANEQFF
TGTGCCAGCGGGGAGGGACTAGCAGCTAATGAGCAGTTCTTC
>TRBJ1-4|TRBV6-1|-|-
CASSEVDSTNEKLFF
TGTGCCAGCAGTGAAGTTGATTCAACTAATGAAAAACTGTTTTTT
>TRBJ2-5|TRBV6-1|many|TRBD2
CASGKLAGGGQETQYF
TGTGCCAGCGGGAAACTAGCGGGAGGAGGGCAAGAGACCCAGTACTTC
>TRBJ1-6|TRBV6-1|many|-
CASVLRGTYNSPLHF
TGTGCCAGCGTATTGAGGGGTACCTATAATTCACCCCTCCACTTT
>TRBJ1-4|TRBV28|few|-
CASSLIHSPTNEKLFF
TGTGCCAGCAGTTTAATCCACTCCCCCACTAATGAAAAACTGTTTTTT
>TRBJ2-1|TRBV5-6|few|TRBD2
CASLGLRGEAANEQFF
TGTGCCAGCCTTGGGCTCCGGGGGGAGGCGGCAAATGAGCAGTTCTTC
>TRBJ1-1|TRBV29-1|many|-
CSAAGGLAEAFF
TGCAGCGCCGCCGGGGGGCTTGCTGAAGCTTTCTTT
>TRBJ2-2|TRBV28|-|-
CASRSTGMNTGELFF
TGTGCCAGCAGGTCAACGGGGATGAACACCGGGGAGCTGTTTTTT
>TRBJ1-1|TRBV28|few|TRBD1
CASSGWTGVSTEAFF
TGTGCCAGCAGTGGATGGACAGGGGTCTCCACTGAAGCTTTCTTT
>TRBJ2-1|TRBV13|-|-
CASSLRGETQFF
TGTGCCAGTAGTTTGAGGGGAGAGACCCAGTTCTTC
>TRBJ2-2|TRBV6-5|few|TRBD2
CASSYKGGLAGSYTGELFF
TGTGCCAGCAGTTACAAGGGGGGACTAGCGGGATCTTACACCGGGGAGCTGTTTTTT
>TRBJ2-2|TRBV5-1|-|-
CASSLIPGTLNTGELFF
TGCGCCAGCAGCTTGATCCCCGGGACACTGAACACCGGGGAGCTGTTTTTT
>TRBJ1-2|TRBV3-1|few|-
CASSQANAYGYTF
TGTGCCAGCAGCCAAGCGAATGCCTATGGCTACACCTTC
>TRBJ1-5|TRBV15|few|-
CATSRDRMGGQPQHF
TGTGCCACCAGCAGAGATCGGATGGGAGGGCAGCCCCAGCATTTT
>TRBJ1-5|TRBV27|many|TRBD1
CASSLNGTDEPPCSNQPQHF
TGTGCCAGCAGTTTAAATGGGACAGACGAGCCACCTTGTAGCAATCAGCCCCAGCATTTT
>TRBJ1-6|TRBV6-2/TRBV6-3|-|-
CASRLGTDYSPLHF
TGTGCCAGCAGGCTCGGGACCGATTATTCACCCCTCCACTTT
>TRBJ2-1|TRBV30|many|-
CAWGEGQPYSYNEQFF
TGTGCCTGGGGAGAAGGACAGCCTTATTCGTACAATGAGCAGTTCTTC
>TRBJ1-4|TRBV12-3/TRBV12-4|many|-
CASSLGGNEKLFF
TGTGCCAGCAGTCTGGGGGGTAATGAAAAACTGTTTTTT
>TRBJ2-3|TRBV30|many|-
CAWEPPGVSTDTQYF
TGTGCCTGGGAGCCCCCCGGAGTTAGCACAGATACGCAGTATTTT
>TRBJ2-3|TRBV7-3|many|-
CASSPRGYTQYF
TGTGCCAGCAGCCCCCGGGGGTATACGCAGTATTTT
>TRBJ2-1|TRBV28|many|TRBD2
CASSSPSGSGWGEQFF
TGTGCCAGCAGTTCGCCTAGCGGGAGCGGTTGGGGTGAGCAGTTCTTC
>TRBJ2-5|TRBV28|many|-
CASSLTVGGVETQYF
TGTGCCAGCAGTTTAACGGTCGGGGGAGTAGAGACCCAGTACTTC